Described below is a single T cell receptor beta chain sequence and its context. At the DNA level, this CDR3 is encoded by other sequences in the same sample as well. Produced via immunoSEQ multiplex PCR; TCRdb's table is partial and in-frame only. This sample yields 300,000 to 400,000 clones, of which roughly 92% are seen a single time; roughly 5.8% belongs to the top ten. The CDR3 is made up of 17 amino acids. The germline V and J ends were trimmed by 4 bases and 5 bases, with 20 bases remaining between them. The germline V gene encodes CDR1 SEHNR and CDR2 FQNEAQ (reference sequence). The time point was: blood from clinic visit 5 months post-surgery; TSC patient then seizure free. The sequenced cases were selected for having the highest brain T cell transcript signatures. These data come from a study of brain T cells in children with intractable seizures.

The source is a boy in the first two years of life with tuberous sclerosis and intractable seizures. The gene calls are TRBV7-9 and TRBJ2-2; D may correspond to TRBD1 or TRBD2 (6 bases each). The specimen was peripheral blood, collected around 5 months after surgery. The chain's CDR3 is CASSSISRGGRTGELFF. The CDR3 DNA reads TGTGCCAGCAGCTCTATTAGTCGAGGGGGGAGGACCGGGGAGCTGTTTTTT.